The T cell receptor beta chain under discussion was sequenced for a study of identical twins. Points from the study as a whole: Beta out-of-frame twin sharing showed a weaker excess.

A remark on this clonotype: What it recognizes is unknown. At one of its ends the junction is not consistent with the germline gene, which may arise from a read error.

TCRdb itself ran the 5' RACE reads through MiXCR, one entry per CDR3 protein. The data show 500,000 to 650,000 distinct CDR3 sequences, about 7% seen once. The V gene's germline CDR1 is DFQATT and CDR2 SNEGSKA (reference sequence). The CDR3 runs to 13 residues. These data were likewise used in another study, on yellow fever vaccine responses in identical twins.

This sequence joins TRBV20-1 and TRBJ2-1; weak D call: TRBD2 (6 bases). Sequenced input: PBMCs. This clonotype was sampled from a woman between 18 and 29 years old in good health. Here the CDR3 reads CSARVLAYSEQFF. CDR3 in DNA: TGCAGTGCTAGAGTCCTAGCGTACAGTGAGCAGTTCTTC.